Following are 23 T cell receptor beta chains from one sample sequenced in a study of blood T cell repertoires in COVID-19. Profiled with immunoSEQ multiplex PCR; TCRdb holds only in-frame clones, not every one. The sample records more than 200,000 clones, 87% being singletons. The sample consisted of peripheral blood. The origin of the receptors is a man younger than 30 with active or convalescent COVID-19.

CDR3 region: CASSLTGTTSTGELFF. The CDR3 coding sequence is TGTGCCAGCAGCCTCACCGGGACTACGTCTACCGGGGAGCTGTTTTTT. V gene TRBV9 combines with J gene TRBJ2-2; 7 bases fit TRBD2. The germline CDR1 and CDR2 sequences are SGDLS and YYNGEE. This CDR3 is 16 amino acids long. V shed 4 bases and J 5 bases; nucleotides not matched to a gene: 11.

CDR3 protein: CASSVGTGTEAFF. The CDR3 nucleotides are TGTGCCAGCAGCGTCGGGACAGGGACTGAAGCTTTCTTT. This chain joins TRBV9 and TRBJ1-1, with 9 bases that match TRBD1. The CDR3 runs 13 residues. Looked up from germline, CDR1 is SGDLS and CDR2 is YYNGEE. The junction had 1 base not matched to a gene; V was cut back by 2 bases and J by 5 bases.

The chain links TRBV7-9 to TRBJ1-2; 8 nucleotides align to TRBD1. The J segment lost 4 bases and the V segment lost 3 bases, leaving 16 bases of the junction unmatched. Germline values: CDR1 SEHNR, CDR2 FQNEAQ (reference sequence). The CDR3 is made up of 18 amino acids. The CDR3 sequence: CASSLLLNRGQGSYGYTF. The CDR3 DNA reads TGTGCCAGCAGCTTGCTCCTTAATCGAGGACAGGGTAGCTATGGCTACACCTTC.

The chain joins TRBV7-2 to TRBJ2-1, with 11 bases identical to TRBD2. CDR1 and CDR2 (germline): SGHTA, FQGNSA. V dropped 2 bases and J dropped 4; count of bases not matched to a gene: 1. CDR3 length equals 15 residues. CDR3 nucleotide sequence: TGTGCCAGCAGCTTACGGACTAGCGGGTACAATGAGCAGTTCTTC. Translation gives CASSLRTSGYNEQFF. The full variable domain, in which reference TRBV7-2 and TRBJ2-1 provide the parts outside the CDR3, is GAGVSQSPSNKVTEKGKDVELRCDPISGHTALYWYRQSLGQGLEFLIYFQGNSAPDKSGLPSDRFSAERTGGSVSTLTIQRTQQEDSAVYLCASSLRTSGYNEQFFGPGTRLTVL.

In DNA form, the CDR3 reads TGTGCCAGCAGTTTATGGGAGATGGGGACAGGGCAAGAAAAACTGTTTTTT. This translates into CASSLWEMGTGQEKLFF. The chain couples TRBV28 to TRBJ1-4; 9 positions match TRBD1. The CDR3 has 17 amino acids. The germline CDR1 and CDR2 sequences are MDHEN and SYDVKM. V gave up 0 bases and J gave up 8 bases; unmatched junction bases: 10. Full variable domain (rest looked up from reference TRBV28 and TRBJ1-4): DVKVTQSSRYLVKRTGEKVFLECVQDMDHENMFWYRQDPGLGLRLIYFSYDVKMKEKGDIPEGYSVSREKKERFSLILESASTNQTSMYLCASSLWEMGTGQEKLFFGSGTQLSVL.

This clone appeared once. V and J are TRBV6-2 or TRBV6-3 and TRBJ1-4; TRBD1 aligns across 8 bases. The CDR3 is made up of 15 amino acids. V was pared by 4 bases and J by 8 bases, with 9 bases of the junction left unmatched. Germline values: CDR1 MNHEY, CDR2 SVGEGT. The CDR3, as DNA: TGTGCCAGCAGTTCCGCTCCGGGACAGGAAGAAAAACTGTTTTTT. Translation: CASSSAPGQEEKLFF.

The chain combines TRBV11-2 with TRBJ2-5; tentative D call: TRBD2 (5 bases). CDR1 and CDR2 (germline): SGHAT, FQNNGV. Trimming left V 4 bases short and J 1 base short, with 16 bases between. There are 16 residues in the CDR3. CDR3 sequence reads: CASSSLRELGQETQYF. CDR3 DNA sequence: TGTGCCAGCAGCTCCTTGAGGGAGCTTGGCCAAGAGACCCAGTACTTC. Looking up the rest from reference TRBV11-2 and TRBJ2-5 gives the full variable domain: EAGVAQSPRYKIIEKRQSVAFWCNPISGHATLYWYQQILGQGPKLLIQFQNNGVVDDSQLPKDRFSAERLKGVDSTLKIQPAKLEDSAVYLCASSSLRELGQETQYFGPGTRLLVL.

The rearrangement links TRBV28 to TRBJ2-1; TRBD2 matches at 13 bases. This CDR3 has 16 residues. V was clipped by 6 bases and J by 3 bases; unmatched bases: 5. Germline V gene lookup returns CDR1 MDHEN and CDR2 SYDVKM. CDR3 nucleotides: TGTGCCAGCAGGAGACTAGCGGGGGGACACTACAATGAGCAGTTCTTC. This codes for CASRRLAGGHYNEQFF. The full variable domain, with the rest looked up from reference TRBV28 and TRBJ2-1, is DVKVTQSSRYLVKRTGEKVFLECVQDMDHENMFWYRQDPGLGLRLIYFSYDVKMKEKGDIPEGYSVSREKKERFSLILESASTNQTSMYLCASRRLAGGHYNEQFFGPGTRLTVL.

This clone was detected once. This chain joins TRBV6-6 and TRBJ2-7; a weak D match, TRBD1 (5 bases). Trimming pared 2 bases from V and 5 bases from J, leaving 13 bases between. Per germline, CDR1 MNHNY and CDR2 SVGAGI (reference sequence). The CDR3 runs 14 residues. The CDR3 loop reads CASSYVGQLDEQYF. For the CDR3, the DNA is TGTGCCAGCAGTTACGTAGGACAACTCGACGAGCAGTACTTC.

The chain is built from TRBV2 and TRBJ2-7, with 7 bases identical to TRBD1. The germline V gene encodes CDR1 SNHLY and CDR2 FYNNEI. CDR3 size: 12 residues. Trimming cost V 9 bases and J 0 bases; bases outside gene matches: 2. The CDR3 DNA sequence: TGTGCCAGGGGACAGCTCTCCTACGAGCAGTACTTC. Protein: CARGQLSYEQYF.

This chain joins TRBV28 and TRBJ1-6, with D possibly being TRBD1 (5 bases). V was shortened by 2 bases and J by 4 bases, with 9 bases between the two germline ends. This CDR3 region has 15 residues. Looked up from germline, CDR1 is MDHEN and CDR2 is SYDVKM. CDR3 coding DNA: TGTGCCAGCAGTTTAATGGGGCGATATAATTCACCCCTCCACTTT. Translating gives CASSLMGRYNSPLHF.

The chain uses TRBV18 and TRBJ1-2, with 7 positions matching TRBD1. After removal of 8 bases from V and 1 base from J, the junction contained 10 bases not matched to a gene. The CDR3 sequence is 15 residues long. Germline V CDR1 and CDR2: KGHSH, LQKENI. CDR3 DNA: TGTGCCAGCACAGCCCTCAGGGGGGATAACTATGGCTACACCTTC. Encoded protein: CASTALRGDNYGYTF.

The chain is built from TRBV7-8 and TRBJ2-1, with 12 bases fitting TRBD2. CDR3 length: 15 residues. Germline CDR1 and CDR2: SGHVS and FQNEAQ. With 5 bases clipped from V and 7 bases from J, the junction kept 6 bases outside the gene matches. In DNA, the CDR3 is TGTGCCAGCAGCCCCTTAACTAGCGGGAGGAATGAGCAGTTCTTC. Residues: CASSPLTSGRNEQFF.

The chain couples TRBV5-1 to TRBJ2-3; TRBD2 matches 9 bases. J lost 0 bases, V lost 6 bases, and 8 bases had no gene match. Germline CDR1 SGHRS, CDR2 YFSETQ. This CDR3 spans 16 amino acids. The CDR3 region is CASKKRGERSTDTQYF. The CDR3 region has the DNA TGCGCCAGCAAGAAGCGGGGGGAGAGGAGCACAGATACGCAGTATTTT.

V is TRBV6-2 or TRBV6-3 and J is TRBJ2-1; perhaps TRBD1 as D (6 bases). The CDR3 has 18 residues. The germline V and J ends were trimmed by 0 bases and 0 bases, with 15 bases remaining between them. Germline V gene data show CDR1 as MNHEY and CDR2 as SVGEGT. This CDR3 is CASSYSVTGWSSYNEQFF. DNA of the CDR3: TGTGCCAGCAGTTACTCGGTTACAGGGTGGAGCTCCTACAATGAGCAGTTCTTC.

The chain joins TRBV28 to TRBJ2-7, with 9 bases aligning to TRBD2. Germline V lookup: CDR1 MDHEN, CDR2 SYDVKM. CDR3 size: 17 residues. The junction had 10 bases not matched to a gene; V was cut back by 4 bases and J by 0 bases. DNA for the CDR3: TGTGCCAGCAGTTCCCTTGGGGATAGCGGGAGCTCCTACGAGCAGTACTTC. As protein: CASSSLGDSGSSYEQYF.

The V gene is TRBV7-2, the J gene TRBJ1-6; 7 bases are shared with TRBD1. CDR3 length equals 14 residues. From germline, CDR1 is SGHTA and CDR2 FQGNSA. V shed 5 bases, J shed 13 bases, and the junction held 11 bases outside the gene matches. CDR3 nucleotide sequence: TGTGCCAGCAGCGAAACGGGACAGCTTTCTCCCCTCCACTTT. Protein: CASSETGQLSPLHF.

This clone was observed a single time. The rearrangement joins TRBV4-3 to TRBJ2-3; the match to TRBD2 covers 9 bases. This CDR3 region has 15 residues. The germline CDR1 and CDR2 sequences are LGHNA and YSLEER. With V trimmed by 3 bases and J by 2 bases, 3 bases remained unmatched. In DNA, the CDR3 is TGCGCCAGCAGCCATAGGACTAGCGACACAGATACGCAGTATTTT. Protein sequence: CASSHRTSDTDTQYF.

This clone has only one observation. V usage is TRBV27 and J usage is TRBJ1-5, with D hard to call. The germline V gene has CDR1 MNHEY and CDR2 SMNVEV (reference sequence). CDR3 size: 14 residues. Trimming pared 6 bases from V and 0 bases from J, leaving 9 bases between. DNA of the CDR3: TGTGCCAGCAGGGCCCTGATTAGCAATCAGCCCCAGCATTTT. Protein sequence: CASRALISNQPQHF.

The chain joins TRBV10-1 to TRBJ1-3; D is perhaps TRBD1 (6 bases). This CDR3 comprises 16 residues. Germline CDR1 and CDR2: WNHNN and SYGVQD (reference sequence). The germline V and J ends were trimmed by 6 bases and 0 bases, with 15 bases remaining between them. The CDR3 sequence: CASSEGDTSSGNTIYF. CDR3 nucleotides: TGCGCCAGCAGCGAGGGGGACACCAGCTCTGGAAACACCATATATTTT.

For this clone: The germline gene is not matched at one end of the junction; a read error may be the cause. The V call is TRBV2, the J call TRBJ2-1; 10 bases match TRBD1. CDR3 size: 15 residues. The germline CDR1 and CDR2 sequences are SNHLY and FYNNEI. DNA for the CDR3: TGTGCCAGCAGCGAAGACAGGGGGCCTTGGGATGAGCAGTTCTTC. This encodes CASSEDRGPWDEQFF.

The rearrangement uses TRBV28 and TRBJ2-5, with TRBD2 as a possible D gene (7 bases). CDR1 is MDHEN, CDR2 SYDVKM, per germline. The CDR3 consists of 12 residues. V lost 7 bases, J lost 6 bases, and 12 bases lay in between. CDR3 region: CASTGGRKTQYF. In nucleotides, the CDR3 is TGTGCCAGCACCGGGGGGCGGAAGACCCAGTACTTC.

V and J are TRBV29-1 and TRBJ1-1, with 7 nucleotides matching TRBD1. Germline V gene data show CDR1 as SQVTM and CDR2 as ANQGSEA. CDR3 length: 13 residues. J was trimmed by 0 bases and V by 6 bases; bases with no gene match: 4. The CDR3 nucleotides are TGCAGCGTAACAGGGGTACTGAACACTGAAGCTTTCTTT. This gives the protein CSVTGVLNTEAFF.